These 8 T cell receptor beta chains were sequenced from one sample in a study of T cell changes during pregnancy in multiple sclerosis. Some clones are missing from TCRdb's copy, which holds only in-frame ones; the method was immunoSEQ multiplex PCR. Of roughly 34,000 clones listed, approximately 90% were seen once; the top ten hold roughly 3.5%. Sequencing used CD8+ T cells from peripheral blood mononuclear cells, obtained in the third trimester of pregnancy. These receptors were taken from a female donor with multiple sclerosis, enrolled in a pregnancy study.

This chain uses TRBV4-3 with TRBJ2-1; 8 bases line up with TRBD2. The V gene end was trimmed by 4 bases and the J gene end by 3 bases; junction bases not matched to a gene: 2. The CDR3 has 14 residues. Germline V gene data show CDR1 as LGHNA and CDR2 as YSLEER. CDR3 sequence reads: CASSPGGDYNEQFF. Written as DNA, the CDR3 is TGCGCCAGCAGCCCGGGGGGGGACTACAATGAGCAGTTCTTC.

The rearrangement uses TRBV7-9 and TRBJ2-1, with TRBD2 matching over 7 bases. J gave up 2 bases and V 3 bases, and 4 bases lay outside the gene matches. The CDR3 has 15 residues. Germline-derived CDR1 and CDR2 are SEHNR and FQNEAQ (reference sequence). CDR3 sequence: CASSLGGFPYNEQFF. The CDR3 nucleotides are TGTGCCAGCAGCTTGGGAGGGTTCCCCTACAATGAGCAGTTCTTC. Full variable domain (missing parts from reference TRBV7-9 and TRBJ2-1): DTGVSQNPRHKITKRGQNVTFRCDPISEHNRLYWYRQTLGQGPEFLTYFQNEAQLEKSRLLSDRFSAERPKGSFSTLEIQRTEQGDSAMYLCASSLGGFPYNEQFFGPGTRLTVL.

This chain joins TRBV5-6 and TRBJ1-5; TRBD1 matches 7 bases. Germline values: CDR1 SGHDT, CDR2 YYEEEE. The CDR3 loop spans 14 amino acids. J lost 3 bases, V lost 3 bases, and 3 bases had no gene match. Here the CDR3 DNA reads TGTGCCAGCAGCTCTCAGGGGGTCAATCAGCCCCAGCATTTT. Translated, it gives CASSSQGVNQPQHF.

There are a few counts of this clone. CDR3 residues: CASSAPPGQSNQPQHF. CDR3 coding DNA: TGTGCCAGCAGTGCCCCCCCGGGACAGAGCAATCAGCCCCAGCATTTT. This chain connects TRBV6-1 to TRBJ1-5; 7 bases are a match to TRBD1. In germline, CDR1 is MNHNS, CDR2 SASEGT. The J segment lost 1 base and the V segment lost 4 bases, leaving 7 bases of the junction unmatched. The CDR3 is 16 amino acids.

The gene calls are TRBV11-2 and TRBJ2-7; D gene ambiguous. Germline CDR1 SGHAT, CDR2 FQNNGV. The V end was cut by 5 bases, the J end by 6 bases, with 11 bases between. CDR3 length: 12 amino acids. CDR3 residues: CASSPRRSEQYF. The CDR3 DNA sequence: TGTGCCAGCAGCCCGCGTAGAAGCGAGCAGTACTTC.

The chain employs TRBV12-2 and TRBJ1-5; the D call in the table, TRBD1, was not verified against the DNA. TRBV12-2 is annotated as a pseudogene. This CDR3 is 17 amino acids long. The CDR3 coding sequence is TGTGCAAGTCGCTTAGAAAGGACAGGCCTCTCCATTCAGCCCCAGCATTTT. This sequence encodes CASRLERTGLSIQPQHF.

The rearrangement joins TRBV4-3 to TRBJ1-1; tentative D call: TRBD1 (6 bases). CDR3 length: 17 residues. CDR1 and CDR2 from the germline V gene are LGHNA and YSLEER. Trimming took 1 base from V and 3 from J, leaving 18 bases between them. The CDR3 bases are TGCGCCAGCAGCCAAGGGGAGGGGGGGTTTGGGTACACTGAAGCTTTCTTT. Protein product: CASSQGEGGFGYTEAFF.

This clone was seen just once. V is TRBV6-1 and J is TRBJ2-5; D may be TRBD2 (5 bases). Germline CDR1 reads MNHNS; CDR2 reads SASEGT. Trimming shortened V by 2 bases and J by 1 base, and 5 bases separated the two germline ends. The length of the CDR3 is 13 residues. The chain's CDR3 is CASSERGQETQYF. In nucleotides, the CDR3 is TGTGCCAGCAGTGAACGGGGCCAAGAGACCCAGTACTTC.